This TCR beta chain was sequenced in a study of cytomegalovirus exposure and HLA in healthy donors. Study-wide background: An earlier analysis identified more than 90 million unique TCR beta sequences in approximately 190 million T cells. Study-wide findings and caveats: It was reported in a later analysis that an Asian-associated ancestry cluster showed fewer N-insertions than the 666-donor mean. It was fewer than 200 TCR beta chains that were listed as cytomegalovirus-associated.

This clone was observed a single time. Antigen specificity is unknown. A multiplex PCR was run with 60 Vbeta primers and 13 Jbeta primers. Study processing details: An analysis that came later counted some 81 million unique TCR beta chains, 10 million to 12 million shared. Profiled with immunoSEQ multiplex PCR; TCRdb holds only in-frame clones, not every one. That table furnishes V, J and clone size, whereas the DNA furnished D and trimming. The sample records 220,000 or so clones, approximately 82% being singletons. The CDR3 has 14 residues. Trimming cost V 9 bases and J 4 bases; bases outside gene matches: 5. The germline gives CDR1 LNHDA, CDR2 SQIVND (reference sequence).

The chain employs TRBV19 and TRBJ2-1; 11 positions match TRBD2. Material: PBMCs. This sequence originates from a male donor in good health and CMV-seronegative. As DNA, the CDR3 is TGTGCCAGCTCCGCTAGCGGGAGGTACAATGAGCAGTTCTTC. This sequence encodes CASSASGRYNEQFF.